This record concerns one T cell receptor (beta chain) sequence. Its antigen is as yet unknown. UMI-labeled 5' RACE TRB cDNA libraries were prepared from the cells. TCRdb reanalyzed the 5' RACE reads, giving one entry per CDR3 protein sequence and no DNA. This table lists around 60,000 distinct CDR3 sequences. The data derive from a study of CXCR3-negative and CXCR3-positive naive CD8 T cells. Findings and caveats of the study: Naive cells positive for CXCR3 carried more hydrophobic TRB CDR3s than CXCR3-negative ones.

Per the germline V gene, CDR1 is ENHRY and CDR2 is SYGVKD. The CDR3 runs to 15 residues. This chain joins TRBV10-3 and TRBJ2-3; TCRdb designates TRBD2, a call that cannot be tested without DNA. Input material: naive CXCR3+ CD8+ T cells from blood. The subset: CD45RO-CCR7+CD27+CD95- naive CD8+ T cells expressing CXCR3 (TNR3+). The receptor was derived from a human donor in good health. Some clones in this sample may be carry-over from other donors' samples. The CDR3 here is CAIKPASVSTDTQYF.